Listed here are 7 T cell receptor beta chains from one sample, sequenced in a study of blood T cell repertoires in COVID-19. The data were produced by immunoSEQ multiplex PCR, yet TCRdb's version contains in-frame clones alone and is incomplete. Among roughly 250,000 clones listed, roughly 87% were seen once. Source material: PBMCs or T cells enriched from blood (not recorded which). These receptors were collected from a woman in her 30s with acute COVID-19.

The chain is built from TRBV11-1 and TRBJ2-7, with D possibly being TRBD2 (6 bases). V lost 3 bases and J lost 11, with 17 bases in between. CDR1 is SGHAT and CDR2 is FQDESV in the germline V gene (reference sequence). This CDR3 has 13 residues. The CDR3 here is CASSLSTSGVEYF. The CDR3 coding sequence is TGTGCCAGCAGCTTGTCGACGTCGGGGGTGGAGTACTTC.

This clone was seen only a few times. V gene TRBV7-2 combines with J gene TRBJ1-2; TRBD1 matches 9 bases. This CDR3 region has 15 residues. The V and J ends lost 1 base and 2 bases, in that order; junction bases with no gene match: 2. Germline CDR1 reads SGHTA; CDR2 reads FQGNSA. CDR3 nucleotide sequence: TGTGCCAGCAGCTTAGGGGACAGGGCGAACTATGGCTACACCTTC. The encoded protein is CASSLGDRANYGYTF.

V and J are TRBV13 and TRBJ2-5; 7 bases map to TRBD1. The CDR3 totals 16 residues. V trimming: 5 bases; J trimming: 1 base; junction bases outside the gene matches: 10. Germline-derived CDR1 and CDR2 are PRHDT and FYEKMQ (reference sequence). The DNA for the CDR3 is TGTGCCAGCAGCATAACAGGGGTAGGGCCCCAAGAGACCCAGTACTTC. Residues: CASSITGVGPQETQYF.

The CDR3 sequence: CASSLEGGRAVEQFF. DNA for the CDR3: TGCGCCAGCAGCTTGGAGGGTGGGAGGGCCGTTGAGCAGTTCTTC. V and J are TRBV5-1 and TRBJ2-1; 7 bases fit TRBD2. Trimming took 0 bases from V and 9 from J; bases not matched to a gene: 9. Germline CDR1 and CDR2: SGHRS and YFSETQ. This CDR3 spans 15 amino acids.

V usage is TRBV27 and J usage is TRBJ2-1; 7 bases are a match to TRBD1. CDR3 length: 14 residues. V was pared by 7 bases and J by 4 bases, with 7 bases of the junction left unmatched. Germline V gives CDR1 MNHEY, CDR2 SMNVEV (reference sequence). The CDR3 bases are TGTGCCAGCACTCGGACAGGTCAATACAATGAGCAGTTCTTC. It translates to CASTRTGQYNEQFF.

The genes are TRBV11-3 and TRBJ1-1, with 7 bases that match TRBD1. Germline lookup yields CDR1 SGHNT and CDR2 YENEEA. Losses at the gene ends were 5 bases for V and 4 bases for J; bases not matched to a gene: 4. CDR3 length: 13 amino acids. CDR3 nucleotides: TGTGCCAGCAGCGACTCAGGGGGCACTGAAGCTTTCTTT. Its translation: CASSDSGGTEAFF.

The rearrangement uses TRBV27 and TRBJ2-3, with a weak D call TRBD2 (6 bases). This CDR3 has 18 amino acids. Germline V CDR1 and CDR2: MNHEY, SMNVEV (reference sequence). Trimming removed 6 bases at V and 5 bases at J, with 27 bases between. The CDR3 region is CASSTPRRGERARDTQYF. The CDR3 nucleotides read TGTGCCAGCAGCACACCCCGGCGGGGCGAAAGGGCTCGAGATACGCAGTATTTT.